This TCR beta chain came from a study of blood T cell repertoires in COVID-19. Background on the study: Material from acute and convalescent COVID-19 was sourced from the United States, Italy and Spain.

As handled by the study authors: Researchers report that nucleated cell counts were estimated from reference gene primer amplification. The table came from immunoSEQ multiplex PCR; TCRdb's copy has only in-frame clones and leaves some out. From that table come the V and J calls and clone size; the DNA was used to work out D and trimming. Among roughly 410,000 clones listed, 89% were seen once. Germline V lookup: CDR1 SGHAT, CDR2 FQNNGV. The CDR3 totals 13 residues. V shed 5 bases and J shed 3 bases, with 10 bases lying between them. The sequencing input was peripheral blood. V usage is TRBV11-2 and J usage is TRBJ1-1; the D gene is possibly TRBD1 (6 bases). This clonotype was obtained from a woman between 40 and 55 years old with COVID-19, enrolled during active disease. The CDR3 nucleotides read TGTGCCAGCAGCGCATACAGGGACACTGAAGCTTTCTTT. Protein product: CASSAYRDTEAFF.